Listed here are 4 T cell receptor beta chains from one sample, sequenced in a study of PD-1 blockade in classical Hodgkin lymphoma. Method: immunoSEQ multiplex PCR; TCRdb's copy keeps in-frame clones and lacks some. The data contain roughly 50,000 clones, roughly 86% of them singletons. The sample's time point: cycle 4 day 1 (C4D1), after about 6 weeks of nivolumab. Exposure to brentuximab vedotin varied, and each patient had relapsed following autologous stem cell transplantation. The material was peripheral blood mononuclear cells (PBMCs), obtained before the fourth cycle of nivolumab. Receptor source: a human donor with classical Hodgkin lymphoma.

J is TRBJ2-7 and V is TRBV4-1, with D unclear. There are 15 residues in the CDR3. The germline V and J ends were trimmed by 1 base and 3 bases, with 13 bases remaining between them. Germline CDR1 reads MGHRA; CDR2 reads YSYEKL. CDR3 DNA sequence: TGCGCCAGCAGCCAAGCTAACGTTGCCGGCTACGAGCAGTACTTC. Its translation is CASSQANVAGYEQYF.

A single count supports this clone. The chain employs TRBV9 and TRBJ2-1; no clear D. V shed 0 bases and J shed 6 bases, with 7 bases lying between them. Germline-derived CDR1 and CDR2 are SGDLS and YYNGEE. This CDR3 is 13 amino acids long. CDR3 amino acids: CASSVVVSNEQFF. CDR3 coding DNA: TGTGCCAGCAGCGTAGTAGTATCCAATGAGCAGTTCTTC.

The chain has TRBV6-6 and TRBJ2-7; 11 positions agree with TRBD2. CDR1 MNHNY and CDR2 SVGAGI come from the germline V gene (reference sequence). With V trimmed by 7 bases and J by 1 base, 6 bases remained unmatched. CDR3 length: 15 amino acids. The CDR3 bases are TGTGCCAGCACCCAACTAGCGGGGGCTTCCTACGAGCAGTACTTC. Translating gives CASTQLAGASYEQYF.

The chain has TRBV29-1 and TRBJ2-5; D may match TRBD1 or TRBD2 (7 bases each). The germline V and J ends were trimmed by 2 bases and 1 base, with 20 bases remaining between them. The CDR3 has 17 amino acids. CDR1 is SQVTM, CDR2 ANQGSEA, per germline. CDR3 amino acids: CSVERGRATGAQETQYF. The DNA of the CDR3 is TGCAGCGTTGAAAGGGGGAGGGCAACAGGGGCCCAAGAGACCCAGTACTTC.